Following are 7 T cell receptor beta chains from one sample sequenced in a study of PD-L1 blockade in urothelial cancer. Only in-frame clones appear in the TCRdb table, and some are missing; sequencing was by immunoSEQ multiplex PCR. Among around 100,000 clones listed, around 90% were seen once. Time point: peripheral blood 6 weeks after treatment start. The sequenced sample was PBMCs, obtained around atezolizumab (anti-PD-L1) treatment. The source is a man aged 55-75 years with urothelial cancer.

The V gene is TRBV4-1, the J gene TRBJ1-3, with a weak D call TRBD1 (5 bases). CDR1 and CDR2 from the germline V gene are MGHRA and YSYEKL. With 4 bases removed from V and 3 bases from J, the gap between germline ends came to 25 bases. The CDR3 is made up of 19 amino acids. CDR3 amino acids: CASSPQRGQTEPDGNTIYF. In DNA, the CDR3 is TGCGCCAGCAGCCCGCAGAGAGGCCAGACAGAGCCTGATGGAAACACCATATATTTT.

V and J are TRBV29-1 and TRBJ2-7, with a possible D match to TRBD1 (5 bases). From germline, CDR1 is SQVTM and CDR2 ANQGSEA. The CDR3 loop spans 13 amino acids. Trimming took off 3 bases at V and 7 bases at J, with 16 bases between the two ends. CDR3 sequence (DNA): TGCAGCGTTGAGGTCCAGGGTACCCTAGAGCAGTACTTC. Amino acids: CSVEVQGTLEQYF.

The chain has TRBV7-9 and TRBJ2-7; TRBD1 aligns across 12 bases. The CDR3 is 16 residues long. Germline V gene sequence: CDR1 SEHNR, CDR2 FQNEAQ (reference sequence). The V gene end was trimmed by 3 bases and the J gene end by 5 bases; junction bases not matched to a gene: 8. Here the CDR3 DNA reads TGTGCCAGCAGCTTCCCTAGTGGGACAGGGGGCGACGAGCAGTACTTC. It codes for CASSFPSGTGGDEQYF.

This sequence joins TRBV5-6 and TRBJ2-3; 9 bases are shared with TRBD1. Germline V gene lookup returns CDR1 SGHDT and CDR2 YYEEEE. V dropped 5 bases and J dropped 6; count of bases not matched to a gene: 7. The CDR3 extends over 14 amino acids. The CDR3 DNA reads TGTGCCAGCAGGCAGGGACAGGGTTATGATACGCAGTATTTT. It codes for CASRQGQGYDTQYF.

This clone was seen just once. The CDR3 bases are TGTGCCAGCAGTGCCTGGGCAGGGGGCGGAAGAGAAACTGAAGCTTTCTTT. The encoded protein is CASSAWAGGGRETEAFF. The chain combines TRBV6-1 with TRBJ1-1, with 8 bases aligning to TRBD1. Trimming removed 4 bases from V and 5 bases from J; junction bases left unmatched: 15. Germline V gives CDR1 MNHNS, CDR2 SASEGT. The CDR3 covers 17 residues.

In this sample, this clone turned up once. The chain couples TRBV28 to TRBJ1-2; no clear D. This CDR3 region has 13 residues. Germline V lookup: CDR1 MDHEN, CDR2 SYDVKM. The V gene lost 3 bases and the J gene lost 2 bases, with 7 bases spanning the gap. The CDR3 is CASSFGENYGYTF. The CDR3 DNA reads as TGTGCCAGCAGTTTCGGGGAAAACTATGGCTACACCTTC.

This chain connects TRBV4-3 to TRBJ2-1; TRBD2 matches at 9 bases. The CDR3 runs 13 residues. The V segment lost 1 base and the J segment 9 bases; nucleotides outside the gene matches: 1. The V gene's germline CDR1 is LGHNA and CDR2 YSLEER. CDR3 in DNA: TGCGCCAGCAGCCAAGTACTAGCGGGTGAGCAGTTCTTC. Translated: CASSQVLAGEQFF.